Below are 22 T cell receptor beta chains sequenced from a single sample in a study of blood T cell repertoires in COVID-19. Assay used: immunoSEQ multiplex PCR; TCRdb lists only in-frame clones, some missing. Counted here are more than 250,000 clones, 80% to 90% occurring once; the ten biggest clones make up roughly 1.1%. Specimen: peripheral blood. Receptors were obtained from a woman aged 50 to 65 with acute or convalescent COVID-19.

The gene calls are TRBV19 and TRBJ2-6, with 7 positions matching TRBD1. J lost 0 bases, V lost 6 bases, and 5 bases had no gene match. Germline V gene sequence: CDR1 LNHDA, CDR2 SQIVND (reference sequence). The CDR3 is 16 amino acids. The CDR3, as DNA: TGTGCCAGTAGGGGACAGTTCGGCTCTGGGGCCAACGTCCTGACTTTC. Residues: CASRGQFGSGANVLTF.

This chain's CDR3 is CASTRTSGAGGELFF. In DNA form, the CDR3 reads TGCGCCAGCACCCGGACTAGCGGGGCCGGGGGGGAGCTGTTTTTT. This sequence joins TRBV5-1 and TRBJ2-2; 12 bases match TRBD2. Germline CDR1 SGHRS, CDR2 YFSETQ. V dropped 6 bases and J dropped 8; count of bases not matched to a gene: 8. CDR3 size: 15 residues.

This clone was seen once. V is TRBV11-2 and J is TRBJ2-7; D not resolved. The CDR3 has 11 residues. Trimming shortened V by 8 bases and J by 2 bases, and 7 bases separated the two germline ends. Per the germline V gene, CDR1 is SGHAT and CDR2 is FQNNGV. The CDR3 reads CASGPAYEQYF. The CDR3 DNA follows: TGTGCCAGCGGGCCAGCCTACGAGCAGTACTTC.

The chain employs TRBV12-3 or TRBV12-4 and TRBJ2-1; D call uncertain. V dropped 0 bases and J dropped 12 bases, with 6 bases sitting between them. This CDR3 is built from 11 residues. The CDR3 loop reads CASSLALGQFF. DNA for the CDR3: TGTGCCAGCAGTTTAGCGCTCGGGCAGTTCTTC.

The rearrangement joins TRBV5-1 to TRBJ1-2, with a tentative D call TRBD1 (5 bases). The CDR3 has 16 amino acids. Trimming removed 0 bases from V and 8 bases from J, with 20 bases in between. The germline CDR1 and CDR2 sequences are SGHRS and YFSETQ. CDR3 nucleotide sequence: TGCGCCAGCAGCTTGGGAATCACCGGGACTGCGTTAGGCTACACCTTC. Translated, it gives CASSLGITGTALGYTF.

A few counts support this clone. The chain joins TRBV10-3 to TRBJ1-4, with a tentative D call TRBD1 (5 bases). Between the trimmed V and J ends, which lost 4 bases and 0 bases, there was a span of 6 bases. The CDR3 spans 14 residues. CDR1 and CDR2 from the germline V gene are ENHRY and SYGVKD. The CDR3 nucleotides read TGTGCCATCAGTGGGGGGGCAACTAATGAAAAACTGTTTTTT. Amino acids: CAISGGATNEKLFF.

The J gene is TRBJ1-3, the V gene TRBV14; weak D call: TRBD1 (5 bases). The CDR3 runs to 17 residues. The germline CDR1 and CDR2 sequences are SGHDN and FVKESK. V was trimmed by 0 bases and J by 0 bases, leaving 12 bases between them. The CDR3 DNA sequence: TGTGCCAGCAGCCAAGAGGAGGGGAAAGCCTCTGGAAACACCATATATTTT. It is translated as CASSQEEGKASGNTIYF.

The chain links TRBV2 to TRBJ1-1; maybe TRBD1 (5 bases). Germline CDR1 is SNHLY and CDR2 is FYNNEI. V lost 4 bases and J lost 5, with 14 bases in between. The CDR3 contains 14 residues. For the CDR3, the DNA is TGTGCCAGCAGTGTCGAAGGGGCGCAAACTGAAGCTTTCTTT. Encoded protein: CASSVEGAQTEAFF. Drawing the rest from reference TRBV2 and TRBJ1-1, the complete variable domain is EPEVTQTPSHQVTQMGQEVILRCVPISNHLYFYWYRQILGQKVEFLVSFYNNEISEKSEIFDDQFSVERPDGSNFTLKIRSTKLEDSAMYFCASSVEGAQTEAFFGQGTRLTVV.

This chain uses TRBV5-1 with TRBJ2-3; 7 nucleotides agree with TRBD2. The ends lost 4 bases at V and 5 bases at J; junction bases unmatched: 10. Germline lookup yields CDR1 SGHRS and CDR2 YFSETQ. This CDR3 has 15 residues. The CDR3 protein is CASSEGQREVDTQYF. The CDR3 DNA is TGCGCCAGCAGCGAGGGGCAGCGGGAAGTAGATACGCAGTATTTT.

The chain carries TRBV2 and TRBJ1-1; D is ambiguous. V gave up 5 bases and J gave up 1 base, with 14 bases separating them. This CDR3 is built from 15 residues. Germline V gene lookup returns CDR1 SNHLY and CDR2 FYNNEI. Here the CDR3 DNA reads TGTGCCAGCAGTCTAGAGGGTGTGTGGAACACTGAAGCTTTCTTT. This gives the protein CASSLEGVWNTEAFF. Based on the CDR3 plus reference TRBV2 and TRBJ1-1, the full variable domain is EPEVTQTPSHQVTQMGQEVILRCVPISNHLYFYWYRQILGQKVEFLVSFYNNEISEKSEIFDDQFSVERPDGSNFTLKIRSTKLEDSAMYFCASSLEGVWNTEAFFGQGTRLTVV.

This clone was detected ten times or more. The chain links TRBV7-9 to TRBJ2-7, with 10 bases lining up with TRBD1. The CDR3 length is 15 residues. Trimming removed 5 bases from V and 6 bases from J; junction bases left unmatched: 10. CDR1 and CDR2 (germline): SEHNR, FQNEAQ (reference sequence). The CDR3 DNA sequence: TGTGCCAGCAGCCAATTGGGACAGGGGATTCCCGAGCAGTACTTC. Protein: CASSQLGQGIPEQYF.

This chain joins TRBV4-3 and TRBJ1-2, with unresolved D. The germline gives CDR1 LGHNA, CDR2 YSLEER. The V gene lost 1 base and the J gene lost 7 bases, with 19 bases spanning the gap. This CDR3 has 16 amino acids. The CDR3 is CASSQGTEGARTGYTF. In nucleotides, the CDR3 is TGCGCCAGCAGCCAAGGAACCGAGGGAGCTCGGACTGGCTACACCTTC.

J is TRBJ1-6 and V is TRBV4-1, with D possibly being TRBD1 (6 bases). Deletions cut 0 bases from V and 7 bases from J, with 16 bases between. From germline, CDR1 is MGHRA and CDR2 YSYEKL. The CDR3 covers 17 residues. The CDR3 spells CASSQDWSIRGNSPLHF. The CDR3 DNA reads TGCGCCAGCAGCCAAGATTGGTCGATCAGGGGCAATTCACCCCTCCACTTT.

The rearrangement uses TRBV19 and TRBJ2-6; TRBD1 is a possible D gene (5 bases). CDR3 length: 18 amino acids. Germline V gene lookup returns CDR1 LNHDA and CDR2 SQIVND (reference sequence). V was trimmed by 7 bases and J by 0 bases, leaving 19 bases between them. The DNA of the CDR3 is TGTGCCAGTACGGGCTCCAGGGATGCACACTCTGGGGCCAACGTCCTGACTTTC. Translated: CASTGSRDAHSGANVLTF.

The V gene is TRBV15, the J gene TRBJ2-3; D may be TRBD2 (5 bases). CDR1 and CDR2 from the germline V gene are LNHNV and YYDKDF (reference sequence). V was trimmed by 0 bases and J by 4 bases, leaving 5 bases between them. The CDR3 spans 13 residues. CDR3 residues: CATSRDGADTQYF. The DNA of the CDR3 is TGTGCCACCAGCAGAGACGGGGCAGATACGCAGTATTTT.

A remark on this clone: Other DNA sequences in this specimen translate into the identical CDR3. The chain joins TRBV2 to TRBJ1-4; TRBD1 matches 9 bases. Germline trimming cut 6 bases from V and 8 bases from J; bases unmatched to any gene: 1. This CDR3 is built from 12 residues. Germline CDR1 is SNHLY and CDR2 is FYNNEI. The CDR3 nucleotides are TGTGCCAGCAGAGACAGGGGGGAAAAACTGTTTTTT. This codes for CASRDRGEKLFF.

The chain joins TRBV10-1 to TRBJ2-7; TRBD2 is a possible D gene (8 bases). This CDR3 contains 23 residues. Per the germline V gene, CDR1 is WNHNN and CDR2 is SYGVQD (reference sequence). The V and J ends lost 0 bases and 3 bases respectively, with 36 bases between them. The CDR3 here is CASSESGYSIRDSEIAGFYEQYF. Here the CDR3 DNA reads TGCGCCAGCAGTGAGTCAGGCTATTCCATCCGGGACAGCGAGATAGCGGGGTTCTACGAGCAGTACTTC.

This chain uses TRBV6-5 with TRBJ2-5; 10 nucleotides align to TRBD1. CDR1 MNHEY and CDR2 SVGAGI come from the germline V gene. Trimming took 8 bases from V and 7 from J; bases not matched to a gene: 7. The CDR3 is made up of 13 amino acids. In DNA, the CDR3 is TGTGCCAGCTCCGGGACAGGGGCTCGGACCCAGTACTTC. Its protein product is CASSGTGARTQYF.

V is TRBV25-1 and J is TRBJ2-7; 12 bases agree with TRBD1. The CDR3 runs 16 residues. Germline CDR1 reads MGHDK; CDR2 reads SYGVNS. V dropped 1 base and J dropped 6; count of bases not matched to a gene: 7. In DNA, the CDR3 is TGTGCCAGCAGTGAATTGGGGGACAGGGGGCAGTTCGAGCAGTACTTC. Protein: CASSELGDRGQFEQYF.

Worth noting for this clone: Different DNA sequences within this sample yield the same CDR3. This chain connects TRBV18 to TRBJ1-5, with 7 bases matching TRBD1. Germline V CDR1 and CDR2: KGHSH, LQKENI. V lost 3 bases, J lost 4 bases, and 0 bases stayed unmatched. The CDR3 loop spans 13 amino acids. CDR3 sequence: CASSPGQNQPQHF. The CDR3 nucleotides read TGTGCCAGCTCACCGGGACAGAATCAGCCCCAGCATTTT.

The CDR3: CASRKTVEAFF. In DNA form, the CDR3 reads TGTGCCAGCAGGAAGACAGTTGAAGCTTTCTTT. The rearrangement joins TRBV7-2 to TRBJ1-1; D possibly corresponds to TRBD1 (5 bases). Trimming stripped 6 bases from V and 7 bases from J, with 9 bases between. CDR1 and CDR2 from the germline V gene are SGHTA and FQGNSA. The CDR3 runs to 11 residues.

V usage is TRBV6-2 or TRBV6-3 and J usage is TRBJ2-3, with D tentatively TRBD2 (6 bases). CDR3 length equals 15 residues. CDR1 MNHEY and CDR2 SVGEGT come from the germline V gene. Between the trimmed V and J ends, which lost 2 bases and 2 bases, there was a span of 11 bases. CDR3 protein: CASSYASENTDTQYF. The CDR3 nucleotides read TGTGCCAGCAGTTACGCTAGCGAGAACACAGATACGCAGTATTTT.